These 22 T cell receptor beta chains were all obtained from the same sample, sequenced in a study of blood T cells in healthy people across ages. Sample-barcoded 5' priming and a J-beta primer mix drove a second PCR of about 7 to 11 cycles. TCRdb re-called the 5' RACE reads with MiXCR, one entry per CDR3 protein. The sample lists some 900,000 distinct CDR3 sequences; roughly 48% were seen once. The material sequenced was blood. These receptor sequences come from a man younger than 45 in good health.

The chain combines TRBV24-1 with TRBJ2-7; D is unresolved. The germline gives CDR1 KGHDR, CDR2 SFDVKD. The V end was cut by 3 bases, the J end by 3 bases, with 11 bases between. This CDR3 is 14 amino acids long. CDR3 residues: CATSDRERFYEQYF. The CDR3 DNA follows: TGTGCCACCAGTGATCGCGAGAGATTCTACGAGCAGTACTTC.

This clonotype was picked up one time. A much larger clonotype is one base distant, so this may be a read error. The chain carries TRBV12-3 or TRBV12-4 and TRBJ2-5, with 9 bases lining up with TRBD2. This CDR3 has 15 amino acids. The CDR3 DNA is TGTGCCAGCAGTCTTAGCGGGGGACTACAAGAGACCCGGTACTTC. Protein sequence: CASSLSGGLQETRYF.

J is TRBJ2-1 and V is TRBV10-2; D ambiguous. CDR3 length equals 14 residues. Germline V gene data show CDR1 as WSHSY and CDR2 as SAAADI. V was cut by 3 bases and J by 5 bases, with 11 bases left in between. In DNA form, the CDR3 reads TGCGCCAGCAGTGACGGGCTGGTCCACAATGAGCAGTTCTTC. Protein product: CASSDGLVHNEQFF.

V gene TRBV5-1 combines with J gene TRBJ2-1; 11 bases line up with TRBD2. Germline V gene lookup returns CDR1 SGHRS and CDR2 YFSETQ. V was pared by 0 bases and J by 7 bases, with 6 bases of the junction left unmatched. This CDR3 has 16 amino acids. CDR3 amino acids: CASSLVSGGANNEQFF. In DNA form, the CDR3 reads TGCGCCAGCAGCTTGGTTAGCGGGGGGGCCAATAATGAGCAGTTCTTC. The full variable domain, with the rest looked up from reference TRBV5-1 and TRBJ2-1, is KAGVTQTPRYLIKTRGQQVTLSCSPISGHRSVSWYQQTPGQGLQFLFEYFSETQRNKGNFPGRFSGRQFSNSRSEMNVSTLELGDSALYLCASSLVSGGANNEQFFGPGTRLTVL.

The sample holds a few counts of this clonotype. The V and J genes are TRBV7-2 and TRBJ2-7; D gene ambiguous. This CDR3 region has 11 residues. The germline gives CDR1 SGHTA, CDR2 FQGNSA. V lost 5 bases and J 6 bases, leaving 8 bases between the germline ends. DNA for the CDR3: TGTGCCAGCAGCGCAAACTCCGAGCAGTACTTC. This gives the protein CASSANSEQYF. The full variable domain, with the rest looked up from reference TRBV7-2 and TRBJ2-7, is GAGVSQSPSNKVTEKGKDVELRCDPISGHTALYWYRQSLGQGLEFLIYFQGNSAPDKSGLPSDRFSAERTGGSVSTLTIQRTQQEDSAVYLCASSANSEQYFGPGTRLTVT.

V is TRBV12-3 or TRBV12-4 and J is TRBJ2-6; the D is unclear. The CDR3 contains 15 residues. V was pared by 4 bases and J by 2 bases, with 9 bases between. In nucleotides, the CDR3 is TGTGCCAGCAGTTCCCCAGTCGCTGGGGCCAACGTCCTGACTTTC. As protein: CASSSPVAGANVLTF.

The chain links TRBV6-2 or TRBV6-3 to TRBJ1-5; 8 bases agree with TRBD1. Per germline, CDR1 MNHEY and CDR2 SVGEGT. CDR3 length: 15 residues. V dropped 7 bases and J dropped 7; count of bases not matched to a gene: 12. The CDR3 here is CASTDGQGLWQPQHF. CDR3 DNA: TGTGCCAGCACCGATGGACAGGGATTATGGCAGCCCCAGCATTTT.

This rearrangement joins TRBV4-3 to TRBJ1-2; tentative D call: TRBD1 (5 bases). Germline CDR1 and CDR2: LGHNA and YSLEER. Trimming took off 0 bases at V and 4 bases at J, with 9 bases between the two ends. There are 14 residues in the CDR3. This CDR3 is CASSQDRQSYGYTF. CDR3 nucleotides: TGCGCCAGCAGCCAAGATCGACAGTCCTATGGCTACACCTTC.

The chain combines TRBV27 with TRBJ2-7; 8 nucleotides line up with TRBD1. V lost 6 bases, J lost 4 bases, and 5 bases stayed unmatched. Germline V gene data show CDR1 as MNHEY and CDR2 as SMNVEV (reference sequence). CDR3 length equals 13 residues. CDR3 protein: CASRQGGLYEQYF. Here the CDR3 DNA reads TGTGCCAGCAGACAGGGGGGCCTATACGAGCAGTACTTC.

CDR3 sequence reads: CASEGTTQGLGEQFF. For the CDR3, the DNA is TGCGCCAGCGAGGGGACGACGCAAGGGTTGGGTGAGCAGTTCTTC. V usage is TRBV5-1 and J usage is TRBJ2-1; D might be TRBD1 or TRBD2, each matching 5 bases. The CDR3 is 15 amino acids. Germline CDR1 and CDR2: SGHRS and YFSETQ. V lost 7 bases and J 9 bases, leaving 23 bases between the germline ends.

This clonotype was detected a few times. CDR3 bases: TGTGCCAGCAGTGCCCAGGGGGCGCAACCTAATGAAAAACTGTTTTTT. It is translated as CASSAQGAQPNEKLFF. The chain is built from TRBV6-1 and TRBJ1-4; 8 nucleotides match TRBD1. With V trimmed by 4 bases and J by 3 bases, 7 bases remained unmatched. The CDR3 length is 16 residues. Germline lookup yields CDR1 MNHNS and CDR2 SASEGT.

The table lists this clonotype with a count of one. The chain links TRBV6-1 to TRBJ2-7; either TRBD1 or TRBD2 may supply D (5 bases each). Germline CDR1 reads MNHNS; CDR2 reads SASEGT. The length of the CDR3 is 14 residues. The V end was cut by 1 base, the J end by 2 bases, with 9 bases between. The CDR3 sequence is CASSEGGKTYEQYF. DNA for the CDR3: TGTGCCAGCAGTGAAGGGGGGAAGACCTACGAGCAGTACTTC.

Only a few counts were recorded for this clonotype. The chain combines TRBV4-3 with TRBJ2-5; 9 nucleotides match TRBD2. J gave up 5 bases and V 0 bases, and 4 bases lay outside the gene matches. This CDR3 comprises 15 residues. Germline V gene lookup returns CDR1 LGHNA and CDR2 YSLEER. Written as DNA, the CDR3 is TGCGCCAGCAGCCAAGATTATCTAGCGGGGGAGACCCAGTACTTC. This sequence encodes CASSQDYLAGETQYF.

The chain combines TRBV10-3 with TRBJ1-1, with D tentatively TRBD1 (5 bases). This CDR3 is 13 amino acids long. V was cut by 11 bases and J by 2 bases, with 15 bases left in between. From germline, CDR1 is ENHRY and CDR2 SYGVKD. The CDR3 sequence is CALRGGSNTEAFF. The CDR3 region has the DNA TGTGCCCTACGGGGGGGTTCAAACACTGAAGCTTTCTTT.

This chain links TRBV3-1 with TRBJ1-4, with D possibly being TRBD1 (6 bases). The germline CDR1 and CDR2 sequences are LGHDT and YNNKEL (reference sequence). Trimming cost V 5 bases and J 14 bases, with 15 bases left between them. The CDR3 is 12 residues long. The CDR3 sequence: CASSYYRDRLFF. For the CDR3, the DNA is TGTGCCAGCAGCTATTACAGGGACCGTCTGTTTTTT.

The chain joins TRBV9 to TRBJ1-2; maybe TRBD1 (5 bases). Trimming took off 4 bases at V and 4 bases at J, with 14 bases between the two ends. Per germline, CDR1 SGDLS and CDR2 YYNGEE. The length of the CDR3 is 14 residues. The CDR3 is CASSKRAGGYGYTF. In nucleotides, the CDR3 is TGTGCCAGCAGCAAAAGGGCGGGGGGCTATGGCTACACCTTC.

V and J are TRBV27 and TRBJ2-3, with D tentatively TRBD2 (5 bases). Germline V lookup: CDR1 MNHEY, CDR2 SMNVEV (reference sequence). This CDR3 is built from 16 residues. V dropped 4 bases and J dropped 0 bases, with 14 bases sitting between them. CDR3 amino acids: CASSWSEVGSTDTQYF. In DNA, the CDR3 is TGTGCCAGCAGTTGGTCGGAGGTGGGGAGCACAGATACGCAGTATTTT.

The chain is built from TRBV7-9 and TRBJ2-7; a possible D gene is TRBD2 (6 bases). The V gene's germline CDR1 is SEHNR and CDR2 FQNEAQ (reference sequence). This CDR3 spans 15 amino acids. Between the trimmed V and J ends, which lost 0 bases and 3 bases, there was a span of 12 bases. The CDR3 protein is CASSLAGGEIYEQYF. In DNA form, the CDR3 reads TGTGCCAGCAGCTTAGCCGGAGGGGAAATCTACGAGCAGTACTTC.

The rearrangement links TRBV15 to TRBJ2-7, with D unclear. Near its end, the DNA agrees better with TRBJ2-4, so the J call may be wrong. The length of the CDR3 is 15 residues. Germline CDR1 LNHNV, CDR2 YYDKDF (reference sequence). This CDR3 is CATSRDWRFKNIQYF. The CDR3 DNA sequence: TGTGCCACCAGCAGAGATTGGCGATTTAAAAACATTCAGTACTTC.

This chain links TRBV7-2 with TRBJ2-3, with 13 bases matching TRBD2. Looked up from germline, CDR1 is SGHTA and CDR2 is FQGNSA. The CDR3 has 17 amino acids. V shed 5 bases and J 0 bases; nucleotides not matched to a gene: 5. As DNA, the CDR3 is TGTGCCAGCAGCCTTATGGGACTAGCGGGGAGCACAGATACGCAGTATTTT. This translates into CASSLMGLAGSTDTQYF.

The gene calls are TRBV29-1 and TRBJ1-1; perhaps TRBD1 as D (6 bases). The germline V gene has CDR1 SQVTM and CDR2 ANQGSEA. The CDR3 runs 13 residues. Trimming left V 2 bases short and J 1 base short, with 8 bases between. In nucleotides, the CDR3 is TGCAGCGTTGAAAGGGGACAGAACACTGAAGCTTTCTTT. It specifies CSVERGQNTEAFF.

CDR3 nucleotides: TGCAGTGCTAGAGATCCAGGACGGCCGAACACTGAAGCTTTCTTT. It yields the protein CSARDPGRPNTEAFF. The chain carries TRBV20-1 and TRBJ1-1; the D is unclear. V gave up 0 bases and J gave up 1 base, with 12 bases separating them. Germline values: CDR1 DFQATT, CDR2 SNEGSKA (reference sequence). This CDR3 is built from 15 residues.